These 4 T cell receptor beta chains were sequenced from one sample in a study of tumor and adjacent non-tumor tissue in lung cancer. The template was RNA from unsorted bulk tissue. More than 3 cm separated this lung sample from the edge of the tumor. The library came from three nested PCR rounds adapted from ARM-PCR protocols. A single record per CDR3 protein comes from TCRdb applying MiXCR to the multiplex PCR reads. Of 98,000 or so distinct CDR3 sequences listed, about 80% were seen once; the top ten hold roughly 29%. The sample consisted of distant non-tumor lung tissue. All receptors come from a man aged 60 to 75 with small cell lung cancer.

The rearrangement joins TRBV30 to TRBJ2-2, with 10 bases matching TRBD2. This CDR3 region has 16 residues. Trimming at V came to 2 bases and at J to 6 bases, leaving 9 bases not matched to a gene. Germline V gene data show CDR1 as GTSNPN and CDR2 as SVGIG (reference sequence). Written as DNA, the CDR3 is TGTGCCTGGAGTCGCCTAGCGGGAGTCGTCGCCGGGGAGCTGTTTTTT. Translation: CAWSRLAGVVAGELFF.

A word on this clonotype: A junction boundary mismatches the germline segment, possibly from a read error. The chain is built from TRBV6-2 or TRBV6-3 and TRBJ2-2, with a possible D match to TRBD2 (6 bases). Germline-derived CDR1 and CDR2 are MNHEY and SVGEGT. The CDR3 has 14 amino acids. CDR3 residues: CASKEGERTGELSF. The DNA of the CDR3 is TGTGCTAGCAAGGAGGGAGAGCGCACCGGGGAGCTGTCTTTT.

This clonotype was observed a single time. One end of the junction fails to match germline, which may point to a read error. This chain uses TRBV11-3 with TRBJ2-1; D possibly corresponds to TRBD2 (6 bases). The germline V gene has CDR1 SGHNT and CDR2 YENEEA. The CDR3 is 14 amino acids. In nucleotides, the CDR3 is TGTGTCAGCAGCTCCCGCGGGATAGACAATGAGCTGTTCTTC. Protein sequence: CVSSSRGIDNELFF.

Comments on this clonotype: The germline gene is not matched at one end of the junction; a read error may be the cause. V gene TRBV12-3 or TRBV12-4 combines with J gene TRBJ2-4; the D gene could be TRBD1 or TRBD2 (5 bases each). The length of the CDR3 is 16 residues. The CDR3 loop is CGSTPDMGVTKNIQYF. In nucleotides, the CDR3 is TGTGGCAGCACCCCGGACATGGGGGTAACCAAAAACATTCAGTACTTC.